Listed below are T cell receptor beta chains from one sample, sequenced in a study of blood T cell repertoires in COVID-19. Produced via immunoSEQ multiplex PCR; TCRdb's table is partial and in-frame only. The sample shows around 190,000 clones, 70% to 80% of them seen only once. Sequencing input: peripheral blood. All receptors come from a woman aged 35 to 49 with COVID-19, enrolled during active disease. Both conserved end residues are part of each CDR3. D genes are given only for firm matches. Clone size appears in some rows only: once, few, many, or a class for an expanded clone.

TRBJ1-4	TRBV30	TRBD1	once	TGTGCCTGGAGTGTACAGGGGAGTGAAAAACTGTTTTTT	CAWSVQGSEKLFF
TRBJ2-2	TRBV10-3	NA	NA	TGTGCCATTACTAGTACCACCGGGGAGCTGTTTTTT	CAITSTTGELFF
TRBJ2-7	TRBV3-1/TRBV3-2	NA	NA	TGTGCCAGCAGCCCGAGGGACTCTCCCGAGCAGTACTTC	CASSPRDSPEQYF
TRBJ1-2	TRBV11-2	TRBD1	NA	TGTGCCAGCAGCCCCCGACTACAGGGGAGTGGCTACACCTTC	CASSPRLQGSGYTF
TRBJ1-3	TRBV5-1	TRBD1	NA	TGCGCCAGCAGCGGGACAGGGGGATTCTCTGGAAACACCATATATTTT	CASSGTGGFSGNTIYF
TRBJ1-5	TRBV19	NA	NA	TGTGCCAGTAGTATAAAGCAGGGTAGTCGTCAGCCCCAGCATTTT	CASSIKQGSRQPQHF
TRBJ2-1	TRBV4-1	TRBD2	NA	TGCGCCAGCAGCCAAGATGGGAGGGCTACTATGAATGAGCAGTTCTTC	CASSQDGRATMNEQFF
TRBJ2-3	TRBV3-1/TRBV3-2	TRBD2	NA	TGTGCCAGCAGCCAAGTTTTACCAGCGGGGGGCTTTTTAGATACGCAGTATTTT	CASSQVLPAGGFLDTQYF
TRBJ1-4	TRBV11-2	NA	NA	TGTGCCAGCAGCTTAAGGACACTCTCTAATGAAAAACTGTTTTTT	CASSLRTLSNEKLFF
TRBJ1-6	TRBV7-9	TRBD1	NA	TGTGCCAGCAGCTTAGACGGTATCAGGGGGCCTTGGGGGGCACCCCTCCACTTT	CASSLDGIRGPWGAPLHF
TRBJ1-1	TRBV6-6	TRBD1	once	TGTGCCAGCAGTCGAGACCCCCCGGGACAGGTCATCATGAACACTGAAGCTTTCTTT	CASSRDPPGQVIMNTEAFF
TRBJ2-1	TRBV25-1	NA	once	TGTGCCAGCAGGAGCATATCTACCTACAATGAGCAGTTCTTC	CASRSISTYNEQFF
TRBJ2-2	TRBV19	TRBD1	NA	TGTGCCAGTAGTTTCTGGACAGGGAGAGGGACCGGGGAGCTGTTTTTT	CASSFWTGRGTGELFF
TRBJ1-6	TRBV27	TRBD1	few	TGTGCCAGCAGTTTGTCGACCGGGACAGGGAATTCACCCCTCCACTTT	CASSLSTGTGNSPLHF
TRBJ2-5	TRBV11-2	NA	few	TGTGCCAGCAGCCGAGGTGGAGTACCTGTTAAAGAGACCCAGTACTTC	CASSRGGVPVKETQYF
TRBJ1-4	TRBV9	TRBD1	NA	TGTGCCAGCAGCCGGGGACAGGGTAAAGAAAAACTGTTTTTT	CASSRGQGKEKLFF
TRBJ1-5	TRBV30	TRBD1	NA	TGTGCCTGGTCGACAGGGGAAGGCAATCAGCCCCAGCATTTT	CAWSTGEGNQPQHF
TRBJ2-2	TRBV9	NA	once	TGTGCCAGCAGCCTTTCAGGGGCGGGTACCGGGGAGCTGTTTTTT	CASSLSGAGTGELFF
TRBJ1-6	TRBV19	NA	NA	TGTGCCAGTAGTCTAACCTGGAGATCACCCCTCCACTTT	CASSLTWRSPLHF
TRBJ1-5	TRBV19	TRBD1	NA	TGTGCCAGTAAATTCAGGGGGCAAGGCAATCAGCCCCAGCATTTT	CASKFRGQGNQPQHF
TRBJ2-4	TRBV5-1	TRBD1	once	TGCGCCAGCAGCCAGGGGACAGGTTTAAACATTCAGTACTTC	CASSQGTGLNIQYF
TRBJ1-5	TRBV2	NA	once	TGTGCCAGCAGTGGCCCCAGGGGTGCTCAGCCCCAGCATTTT	CASSGPRGAQPQHF
TRBJ2-2	TRBV2	NA	few	TGTGCCAGCAGTGACCCCGGGGTGGGCGGGGAGCTGTTTTTT	CASSDPGVGGELFF
TRBJ2-7	TRBV4-3	NA	few	TGCGCCAGCAGCCAAGATCGGCGGTCCGGCGAGCAGTACTTC	CASSQDRRSGEQYF
TRBJ2-1	TRBV5-1	NA	NA	TGCGCCAGCAGCTTGGACCAGGGTACCAATGAGCAGTTCTTC	CASSLDQGTNEQFF
TRBJ1-1	TRBV5-1	TRBD1	NA	TGCGCCAGCAGCACCGGGACAGCTTCCATGAACACTGAAGCTTTCTTT	CASSTGTASMNTEAFF
TRBJ2-5	TRBV18	NA	few	TGTGCCAGCTCACCACAGAAAGCTCAAGAGACCCAGTACTTC	CASSPQKAQETQYF
TRBJ2-2	TRBV19	TRBD1	NA	TGTGCCAGTAGGACGCAGGGGGCTCGCATTACCGGGGAGCTGTTTTTT	CASRTQGARITGELFF
TRBJ2-1	TRBV19	NA	NA	TGTGCCAGTAGTGTATACAGCAATGAGCAGTTCTTC	CASSVYSNEQFF
TRBJ1-1	TRBV14	NA	NA	TGTGCCAGCAGCCAAACAACACCGTGGCCTGAAGCTTTCTTT	CASSQTTPWPEAFF
TRBJ2-5	TRBV27	NA	NA	TGTGCCAGCAGTTTACTTGGGGACATCGCGATCGAGACCCAGTACTTC	CASSLLGDIAIETQYF
TRBJ1-2	TRBV4-2	TRBD1	NA	TGTGCCAGCAGCCAAAGGGGACAGGGGGCCTCCTTGGGCCCTAACTATGGCTACACCTTC	CASSQRGQGASLGPNYGYTF
TRBJ2-1	TRBV2	NA	NA	TGTGCCAGCAGGGTTAGCGGCTCCTACAATGAGCAGTTCTTC	CASRVSGSYNEQFF
TRBJ1-1	TRBV7-9	TRBD1	NA	TGTGCCAGCAGGGAAAAGGGGGCTACTGAAGCTTTCTTT	CASREKGATEAFF
TRBJ2-1	TRBV24-1	TRBD2	NA	TGTGCCACCAGTGGAAAGGTTGGACTAGCGGGAGCCGGAGAGCAGTTCTTC	CATSGKVGLAGAGEQFF
TRBJ1-5	TRBV5-1	NA	few	TGCGCCAGCAGCTTGGGCGGGGATCAGCCCCAGCATTTT	CASSLGGDQPQHF
TRBJ2-2	TRBV19	TRBD1	NA	TGTGCCAGTAGGGACAGGGGTATCACCGGGGAGCTGTTTTTT	CASRDRGITGELFF
TRBJ1-1	TRBV3-1/TRBV3-2	NA	NA	TGTGCCAGCGCCGGCAGGTTAGTGTCTGAAGCTTTCTTT	CASAGRLVSEAFF
TRBJ2-5	TRBV5-5	TRBD1	NA	TGTGCCAGCAGCTGGGACAGGGGGGGGGAGACCCAGTACTTC	CASSWDRGGETQYF
TRBJ2-3	TRBV10-3	TRBD1	NA	TGTGCCATCAGTGAGGGGACAGGGAGCGATACGCAGTATTTT	CAISEGTGSDTQYF
TRBJ1-5	TRBV7-9	TRBD1	NA	TGTGCCAGCAGCTTTACAGGGGGCAATCAGCCCCAGCATTTT	CASSFTGGNQPQHF
TRBJ2-7	TRBV19	NA	NA	TGTGCCAGTAGTGTAGACTACTCCTACGAGCAGTACTTC	CASSVDYSYEQYF
TRBJ1-5	TRBV10-3	NA	NA	TGTGCCATCAGTGACGTGCGCCTCAATCAGCCCCAGCATTTT	CAISDVRLNQPQHF
TRBJ1-1	TRBV30	NA	NA	TGTGCCGGGGTGGGGCAGGGTGGGGCTGAAGCTTTCTTT	CAGVGQGGAEAFF
TRBJ1-5	TRBV19	NA	NA	TGTGCCAGTAGTATAGTACAGTACAATCAGCCCCAGCATTTT	CASSIVQYNQPQHF
TRBJ1-1	TRBV23-1	TRBD1	NA	TGCGCCAGCAGTCCCCAGTCCCCTTCCAGGGGGAGAGCTTTCTTT	CASSPQSPSRGRAFF
TRBJ1-1	TRBV5-1	TRBD1	NA	TGCGCCAGCAGCCTAGGGGACAGCCAGAACACTGAAGCTTTCTTT	CASSLGDSQNTEAFF
TRBJ2-7	TRBV5-8	NA	few	TGTGCCAGCAGCTTTTATTCCGCGCCCGGACATAGAGCCTACGAGCAGTACTTC	CASSFYSAPGHRAYEQYF
TRBJ2-1	TRBV10-3	NA	NA	TGTGCCATCAGTGGGACCCCTGCGGGGTCGGTCAATGAGCAGTTCTTC	CAISGTPAGSVNEQFF
TRBJ1-2	TRBV27	TRBD1	NA	TGTGCCAGCAGTTCAAACACGGGACAGGTCCTAAGCGGGGCTAACTATGGCTACACCTTC	CASSSNTGQVLSGANYGYTF
TRBJ2-3	TRBV6-2/TRBV6-3	TRBD2	NA	TGTGCCAGCAGCGGACTAGCCCAGCAGTATTTT	CASSGLAQQYF
TRBJ1-1	TRBV11-2	TRBD1	NA	TGTGCCAGCAGCTTTGGACAGGGGGCGTCCCAGAACACTGAAGCTTTCTTT	CASSFGQGASQNTEAFF
TRBJ2-3	TRBV4-2	NA	few	TGTGCCAGCAGCCAAGACAGCGGGAGCACAGATACGCAGTATTTT	CASSQDSGSTDTQYF
TRBJ2-5	TRBV12-5	TRBD2	few	TGTGCTAGTGGTTTGGTACAAGGACTAGGGTACCAAGAGACCCAGTACTTC	CASGLVQGLGYQETQYF